One T cell receptor beta chain is described in this entry. Germline V gives CDR1 MDHEN, CDR2 SYDVKM. V was pared by 3 bases and J by 6 bases, with 10 bases of the junction left unmatched. The CDR3 covers 15 residues. The data were taken from a study of blood T cell repertoires in COVID-19. Sequencing was performed with immunoSEQ multiplex PCR; in TCRdb, only in-frame clones are kept and a portion is missing. This sample yields some 270,000 clones, of which roughly 88% are seen a single time; over 2.5% belongs to the top ten. The source of this sequence is a woman in her 40s who had been exposed to COVID-19. The V call is TRBV28, the J call TRBJ1-2; 7 bases match TRBD1. The sample was PBMCs or T cells enriched from blood (not recorded which). The CDR3 loop reads CASSFSHRQGNGYTF. In nucleotides, the CDR3 is TGTGCCAGCAGTTTTTCCCACAGACAGGGCAATGGCTACACCTTC.